The 7 T cell receptor beta chains reported below all come from one sample, sequenced in a study of T cell changes during pregnancy in multiple sclerosis. Repertoires were generated with immunoSEQ multiplex PCR, while TCRdb's copy carries only in-frame clones and drops some. The data contain roughly 23,000 clones, approximately 86% of them singletons. The sample consisted of CD4+ T cells from peripheral blood mononuclear cells, taken in the first trimester of pregnancy. Receptors were obtained from a female donor in good health, enrolled as a control in a pregnancy study.

J is TRBJ1-1 and V is TRBV19; 9 bases are a match to TRBD1. CDR3 length: 13 amino acids. The V and J ends lost 6 bases and 5 bases, in that order; junction bases with no gene match: 4. Looked up from germline, CDR1 is LNHDA and CDR2 is SQIVND (reference sequence). In DNA, the CDR3 is TGTGCCAGTAGGAAGGGACAGGGTACTGAAGCTTTCTTT. Translating gives CASRKGQGTEAFF.

CDR3 sequence: CASSPGGVEEKLFF. CDR3 DNA: TGTGCCAGCAGCCCGGGGGGGGTGGAAGAAAAACTGTTTTTT. The chain employs TRBV5-4 and TRBJ1-4, with a tentative D call TRBD1 (5 bases). This CDR3 contains 14 residues. Germline assignment: CDR1 SGHNT and CDR2 YYREEE (reference sequence). Trimming removed 4 bases from V and 8 bases from J, with 15 bases in between.

This chain connects TRBV5-4 to TRBJ2-1, with TRBD2 matching over 8 bases. Trimming removed 4 bases from V and 7 bases from J; junction bases left unmatched: 10. The CDR3 has 15 residues. Germline values: CDR1 SGHNT, CDR2 YYREEE (reference sequence). This chain's CDR3 is CASSPEGTRRNEQFF. The CDR3 bases are TGTGCCAGCAGCCCGGAGGGGACTAGACGGAATGAGCAGTTCTTC.

J is TRBJ2-1 and V is TRBV19; 11 bases align to TRBD2. The germline V gene encodes CDR1 LNHDA and CDR2 SQIVND (reference sequence). J was trimmed by 7 bases and V by 4 bases; bases with no gene match: 6. The CDR3 runs 15 residues. CDR3 DNA sequence: TGTGCCAGTAGTACGACTAGCGGGACAGGGAATGAGCAGTTCTTC. Translation: CASSTTSGTGNEQFF. Together with reference TRBV19 and TRBJ2-1, the CDR3 gives the full variable domain: DGGITQSPKYLFRKEGQNVTLSCEQNLNHDAMYWYRQDPGQGLRLIYYSQIVNDFQKGDIAEGYSVSREKKESFPLTVTSAQKNPTAFYLCASSTTSGTGNEQFFGPGTRLTVL.

This chain connects TRBV5-8 to TRBJ2-4; no firm D call. V lost 0 bases to trimming and J lost 0 bases, with 13 bases between them. The CDR3 spans 17 residues. Germline CDR1 SGHTS, CDR2 YDEGEE. CDR3 protein: CASSLGIEILAKNIQYF. Here the CDR3 DNA reads TGTGCCAGCAGCTTGGGCATCGAGATTCTAGCCAAAAACATTCAGTACTTC.

This chain links TRBV19 with TRBJ2-7; perhaps TRBD1 as D (6 bases). Germline V gene data show CDR1 as LNHDA and CDR2 as SQIVND (reference sequence). The V end lost 3 bases, the J end lost 2 bases, and 11 bases lay between the germline ends. This CDR3 region has 14 residues. The chain's CDR3 is CASSIRDRTYEQYF. The DNA of the CDR3 is TGTGCCAGTAGTATCCGAGACAGGACCTACGAGCAGTACTTC.

This chain links TRBV6-5 with TRBJ1-1; a possible D gene is TRBD1 (5 bases). Germline V lookup: CDR1 MNHEY, CDR2 SVGAGI. This CDR3 spans 14 amino acids. V was trimmed by 0 bases and J by 2 bases, leaving 7 bases between them. CDR3 sequence: CASSYSRGNTEAFF. CDR3 sequence (DNA): TGTGCCAGCAGTTACTCTAGGGGAAACACTGAAGCTTTCTTT.